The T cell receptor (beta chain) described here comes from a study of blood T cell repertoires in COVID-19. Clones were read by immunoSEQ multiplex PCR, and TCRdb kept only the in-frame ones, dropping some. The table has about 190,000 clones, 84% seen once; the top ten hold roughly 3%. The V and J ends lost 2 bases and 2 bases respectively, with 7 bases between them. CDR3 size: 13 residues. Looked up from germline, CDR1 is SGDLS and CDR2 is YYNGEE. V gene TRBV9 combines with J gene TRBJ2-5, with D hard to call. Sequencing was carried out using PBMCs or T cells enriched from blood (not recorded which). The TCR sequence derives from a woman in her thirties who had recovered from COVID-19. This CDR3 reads CASSVRGQETQYF. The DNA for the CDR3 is TGTGCCAGCAGCGTCCGCGGACAAGAGACCCAGTACTTC.